The entry that follows covers one T cell receptor (beta chain) sequence. The source of the sample is a study of T cell responses to AZD1222 COVID-19 vaccine. About the research overall: Timing groups of about 4 and about 12 weeks for second doses were pooled.

This CDR3 region has 13 residues. The germline V gene has CDR1 MNHEY and CDR2 SMNVEV (reference sequence). V dropped 2 bases and J dropped 3 bases, with 7 bases sitting between them. The table came from immunoSEQ multiplex PCR; TCRdb's copy has only in-frame clones and leaves some out. Found here are about 130,000 clones, 89% of them singletons; the top ten hold 5.5% to 7%. Sample: peripheral blood, taken on day 0 of AZD1222 vaccination. The chain recombines TRBV27 with TRBJ1-1, with D perhaps TRBD1 (5 bases). The receptor was derived from an adult in good health. The CDR3 DNA follows: TGTGCCAGCAGTTTAGTGGGGGACACTGAAGCTTTCTTT. Protein product: CASSLVGDTEAFF.